Below, 22 T cell receptor beta chains from the same sample are listed, as sequenced in a study of blood T cell repertoires in COVID-19. Clones were sequenced by immunoSEQ multiplex PCR, and TCRdb holds only the in-frame ones, with some missing. The data hold about 230,000 clones, with 85% to 90% observed a single time. Material: peripheral blood. The receptor set was obtained from a man aged 25-45 years with COVID-19, enrolled during active disease.

This clone is a singleton in its sample. The rearrangement joins TRBV7-2 to TRBJ2-7; 11 bases match TRBD2. Germline-derived CDR1 and CDR2 are SGHTA and FQGNSA. After removal of 0 bases from V and 9 bases from J, the junction contained 7 bases not matched to a gene. The CDR3 covers 15 residues. The chain's CDR3 is CASSLATSGSNGQYF. The DNA for the CDR3 is TGTGCCAGCAGCTTAGCAACTAGCGGGAGTAATGGGCAGTACTTC.

The chain couples TRBV6-2 or TRBV6-3 to TRBJ1-2, with D unresolved. Germline V gene data show CDR1 as MNHEY and CDR2 as SVGEGT. The CDR3 sequence is 15 residues long. Trimming removed 4 bases from V and 4 bases from J, with 16 bases in between. This CDR3 is CASSSPLRASYGYTF. The CDR3 nucleotides are TGTGCCAGCAGTTCTCCCTTGAGGGCAAGCTATGGCTACACCTTC.

This chain joins TRBV19 and TRBJ2-2; D is possibly TRBD1 (6 bases). The CDR3 consists of 14 residues. The V end lost 5 bases, the J end lost 6 bases, and 13 bases lay between the germline ends. Germline lookup yields CDR1 LNHDA and CDR2 SQIVND (reference sequence). CDR3 bases: TGTGCCAGTAGTCCCCGGACAGTTCCCGGGGAGCTGTTTTTT. It yields the protein CASSPRTVPGELFF.

This sequence joins TRBV4-1 and TRBJ2-7; the match to TRBD2 covers 14 bases. The CDR3 runs to 16 residues. Trimming cost V 6 bases and J 6 bases; bases outside gene matches: 10. The germline V gene has CDR1 MGHRA and CDR2 YSYEKL. The CDR3 DNA reads as TGCGCCAGCAGGCCAGCCGGGACTAGCGGGAGTGCCGAGCAGTACTTC. Amino acid sequence: CASRPAGTSGSAEQYF.

This clone appeared a single time. This chain's CDR3 is CATSDPSGMGDTQYF. CDR3 in DNA: TGTGCCACCAGTGACCCCTCCGGGATGGGTGATACGCAGTATTTT. The chain links TRBV24-1 to TRBJ2-3; TRBD2 might be the D (5 bases). V gave up 4 bases and J gave up 6 bases, with 16 bases separating them. The length of the CDR3 is 15 residues. Germline-derived CDR1 and CDR2 are KGHDR and SFDVKD.

The V gene is TRBV5-1, the J gene TRBJ2-2; TRBD1 agrees at 8 bases. Germline V CDR1 and CDR2: SGHRS, YFSETQ. This CDR3 has 19 amino acids. The ends lost 3 bases at V and 3 bases at J; junction bases unmatched: 16. The CDR3 region has the DNA TGCGCCAGCAGCTATCGAGTGATGCGGGACAGGATCTACACCGGGGAGCTGTTTTTT. Amino acid sequence: CASSYRVMRDRIYTGELFF.

J is TRBJ2-7 and V is TRBV7-3, with 15 bases that match TRBD2. After removal of 4 bases from V and 6 bases from J, the junction contained 1 base not matched to a gene. The CDR3 is 14 residues long. Germline CDR1 SGHTA, CDR2 FQGTGA. For the CDR3, the DNA is TGTGCCAGCAGCTCGGGACTAGCGGGAGGCGAGCAGTACTTC. Its translation is CASSSGLAGGEQYF.

The count of this clone is one. The chain carries TRBV10-3 and TRBJ1-3; TRBD1 might be the D (6 bases). Trimming removed 10 bases at V and 5 bases at J, with 12 bases between. Germline V gene data show CDR1 as ENHRY and CDR2 as SYGVKD. The CDR3 sequence is 12 residues long. The CDR3 is CATWDTRNTIYF. In DNA form, the CDR3 reads TGTGCCACTTGGGACACTCGAAACACCATATATTTT.

This clone was detected only a few times. The rearrangement links TRBV30 to TRBJ1-2, with 8 bases lining up with TRBD1. The length of the CDR3 is 16 residues. CDR1 is GTSNPN and CDR2 is SVGIG in the germline V gene (reference sequence). V trimming: 3 bases; J trimming: 8 bases; junction bases outside the gene matches: 17. CDR3 protein: CAWSPPVAGGIWGYTF. The CDR3 DNA reads TGTGCCTGGAGCCCCCCTGTGGCAGGGGGCATCTGGGGCTACACCTTC. The complete variable domain, with remaining parts taken from reference TRBV30 and TRBJ1-2, reads SQTIHQWPATLVQPVGSPLSLECTVEGTSNPNLYWYRQAAGRGLQLLFYSVGIGQISSEVPQNLSASRPQDRQFILSSKKLLLSDSGFYLCAWSPPVAGGIWGYTFGSGTRLTVV.

This rearrangement joins TRBV9 to TRBJ2-1, with TRBD2 identical over 12 bases. This CDR3 comprises 14 residues. From germline, CDR1 is SGDLS and CDR2 YYNGEE. J gave up 8 bases and V 4 bases, and 4 bases lay outside the gene matches. CDR3 protein: CASSPRLAGDEQFF. The CDR3 region has the DNA TGTGCCAGCAGCCCCCGACTAGCGGGAGATGAGCAGTTCTTC.

The chain is built from TRBV19 and TRBJ2-1, with D unresolved. Trimming pared 3 bases from V and 6 bases from J, leaving 15 bases between. The CDR3 is 15 residues long. Germline CDR1 and CDR2: LNHDA and SQIVND (reference sequence). CDR3 loop: CASSIVRVNLNEQFF. Here the CDR3 DNA reads TGTGCCAGTAGTATTGTTCGGGTTAACCTCAATGAGCAGTTCTTC.

The chain employs TRBV16 and TRBJ2-1; 8 bases line up with TRBD1. This CDR3 contains 16 residues. CDR1 and CDR2 (germline): KGHSY, FQNENV. V lost 4 bases to trimming and J lost 6 bases; unmatched junction nucleotides: 11. CDR3 region: CASSLSRTGSGNEQFF. CDR3 coding DNA: TGTGCCAGCAGCCTTTCTCGGACAGGGAGTGGCAATGAGCAGTTCTTC.

V usage is TRBV6-5 and J usage is TRBJ2-7, with TRBD1 identical over 8 bases. Germline V gene data show CDR1 as MNHEY and CDR2 as SVGAGI. There are 14 residues in the CDR3. V dropped 6 bases and J dropped 3; count of bases not matched to a gene: 7. The CDR3 spells CASRRGDRNYEQYF. CDR3 coding DNA: TGTGCCAGCAGAAGGGGGGACAGGAACTACGAGCAGTACTTC.

The chain carries TRBV12-3 or TRBV12-4 and TRBJ2-1; 11 bases fit TRBD1. Trimming cost V 6 bases and J 14 bases; bases outside gene matches: 6. The CDR3 loop spans 12 amino acids. CDR3 nucleotide sequence: TGTGCCAGCAGCCCGGACAGGGGGCGGAAGTTCTTC. It is translated as CASSPDRGRKFF.

Of note for this clone: Distinct nucleotide sequences in the sample also encode this CDR3. The chain has TRBV6-5 and TRBJ1-2; no firm D call. From germline, CDR1 is MNHEY and CDR2 SVGAGI. The V and J ends lost 3 bases and 2 bases respectively, with 7 bases between them. The CDR3 has 13 amino acids. CDR3 region: CASSYGGNYGYTF. The CDR3 nucleotides read TGTGCCAGCAGTTATGGAGGGAACTATGGCTACACCTTC.

This chain uses TRBV5-1 with TRBJ1-1; 7 nucleotides align to TRBD1. J lost 1 base, V lost 2 bases, and 2 bases had no gene match. Germline V CDR1 and CDR2: SGHRS, YFSETQ. The CDR3 runs to 14 residues. The chain's CDR3 is CASSLRQGNTEAFF. In DNA, the CDR3 is TGCGCCAGCAGCTTAAGACAGGGGAACACTGAAGCTTTCTTT.

This chain joins TRBV25-1 and TRBJ1-1; D may be TRBD1 (6 bases). The CDR3 contains 15 residues. From germline, CDR1 is MGHDK and CDR2 SYGVNS. V lost 1 base and J lost 1, with 10 bases in between. This chain's CDR3 is CASSELGGANTEAFF. Here the CDR3 DNA reads TGTGCCAGCAGTGAATTAGGGGGGGCGAACACTGAAGCTTTCTTT.

As DNA, the CDR3 is TGTGCCAGCAGCGACGGGACAGGGGGTAGCACAGATACGCAGTATTTT. Residues: CASSDGTGGSTDTQYF. V usage is TRBV7-9 and J usage is TRBJ2-3; TRBD1 agrees at 11 bases. CDR1 is SEHNR, CDR2 FQNEAQ, per germline (reference sequence). This CDR3 is built from 16 residues. V trimming: 5 bases; J trimming: 0 bases; junction bases outside the gene matches: 4.

The chain employs TRBV4-1 and TRBJ2-7, with a tentative D call TRBD2 (6 bases). The CDR3 has 15 residues. The germline CDR1 and CDR2 sequences are MGHRA and YSYEKL. Deletions cut 1 base from V and 1 base from J, with 11 bases between. In DNA, the CDR3 is TGCGCCAGCAGCCAAGGAACGGGAGCTTCCTACGAGCAGTACTTC. Translating gives CASSQGTGASYEQYF.

The chain is built from TRBV11-3 and TRBJ2-3, with TRBD1 as a possible D gene (6 bases). The CDR3 has 13 amino acids. Germline values: CDR1 SGHNT, CDR2 YENEEA. V lost 4 bases and J 4 bases, leaving 9 bases between the germline ends. CDR3 bases: TGTGCCAGCAGCTCACAGGGCGCAGATACGCAGTATTTT. This encodes CASSSQGADTQYF.

The chain combines TRBV24-1 with TRBJ1-6; D is undetermined. Between the trimmed V and J ends, which lost 3 bases and 14 bases, there was a span of 10 bases. The CDR3 totals 12 residues. Per the germline V gene, CDR1 is KGHDR and CDR2 is SFDVKD. In nucleotides, the CDR3 is TGTGCCACCAGTGATGCCTTCGGGTCCCTCCACTTT. It encodes CATSDAFGSLHF.

The V call is TRBV28, the J call TRBJ1-6, with D perhaps matching TRBD1 (6 bases). Germline assignment: CDR1 MDHEN and CDR2 SYDVKM. Trimming left V 8 bases short and J 5 bases short, with 13 bases between. There are 14 residues in the CDR3. Here the CDR3 reads CASYPGTNNSPLHF. The CDR3, as DNA: TGTGCCAGCTATCCCGGGACAAATAATTCACCCCTCCACTTT.